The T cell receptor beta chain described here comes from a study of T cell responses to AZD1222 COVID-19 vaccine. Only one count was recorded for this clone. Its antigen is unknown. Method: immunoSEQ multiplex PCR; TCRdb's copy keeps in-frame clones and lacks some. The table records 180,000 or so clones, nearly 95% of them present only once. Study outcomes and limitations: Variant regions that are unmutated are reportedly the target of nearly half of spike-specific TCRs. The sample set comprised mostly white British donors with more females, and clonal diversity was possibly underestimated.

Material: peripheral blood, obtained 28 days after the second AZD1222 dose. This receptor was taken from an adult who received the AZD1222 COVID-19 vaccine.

CDR3 bases: TGTGCCAGCAGTTCCCTAGCGGGAGCGGGGTACGAGCAGTACTTC. Encoded protein: CASSSLAGAGYEQYF. This chain connects TRBV11-2 to TRBJ2-7, with 10 positions matching TRBD2. The J segment lost 4 bases and the V segment lost 6 bases, leaving 9 bases of the junction unmatched. Germline V gene sequence: CDR1 SGHAT, CDR2 FQNNGV. This CDR3 region has 15 residues.